Detailed here is one T cell receptor (beta chain). Its antigen is not known. The junction differs from germline at one of its ends, possibly a read error. Sequencing of DNA taken from cultured CD4+ T cells relied on the Oncomine TCR Beta short-read assay. MiXCR, run by TCRdb on the PCR reads, gives a single entry per CDR3 protein. The sample includes 13,000 to 15,000 distinct CDR3 sequences, around 70% of them seen just once. This CDR3 has 14 residues. Germline V gives CDR1 SSHAT, CDR2 FNYEAQ (reference sequence). Noted treatment: approximately 10-day PBMC culture with coronavirus spike peptide pools or control peptides (ViraFEST assay). The sample is drawn from a study of vaccination and CD4 T cells after COVID-19.

This receptor was identified in a human donor who had recovered from COVID-19. The chain employs TRBV7-7 and TRBJ2-3, with 8 bases aligning to TRBD2. The sample taken for sequencing was CD4+ T cells from blood, cultured in vitro. DNA of the CDR3: TGTGCTAGCAGCCCTAGCGGGAGCACAGATACGCAGTATTTT. Its protein product is CASSPSGSTDTQYF.